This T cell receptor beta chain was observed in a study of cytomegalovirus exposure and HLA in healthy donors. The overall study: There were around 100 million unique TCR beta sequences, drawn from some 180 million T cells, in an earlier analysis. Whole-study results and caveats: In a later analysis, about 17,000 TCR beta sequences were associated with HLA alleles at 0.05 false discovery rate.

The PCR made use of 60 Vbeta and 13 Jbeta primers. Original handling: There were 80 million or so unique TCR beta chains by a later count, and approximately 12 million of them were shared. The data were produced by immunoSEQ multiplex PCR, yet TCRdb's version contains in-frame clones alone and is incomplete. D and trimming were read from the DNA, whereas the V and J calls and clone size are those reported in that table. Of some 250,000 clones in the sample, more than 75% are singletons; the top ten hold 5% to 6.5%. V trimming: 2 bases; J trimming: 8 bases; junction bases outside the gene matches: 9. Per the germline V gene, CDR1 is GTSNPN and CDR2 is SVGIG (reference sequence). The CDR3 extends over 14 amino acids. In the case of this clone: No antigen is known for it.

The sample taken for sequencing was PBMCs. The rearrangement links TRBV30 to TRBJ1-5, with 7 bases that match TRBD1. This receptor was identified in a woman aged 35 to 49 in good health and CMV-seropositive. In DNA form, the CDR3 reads TGTGCCTGGAGTAGGGGGCCGAGAATCGAGCCCCAGCATTTT. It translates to CAWSRGPRIEPQHF.